Sequencing of this TCR beta chain was carried out in a study of cytomegalovirus exposure and HLA in healthy donors. Points on this clone: The antigen is not known.

The CDR3 length is 16 residues. CDR1 and CDR2 (germline): SGHRS, YFSETQ. Between the trimmed V and J ends, which lost 0 bases and 3 bases, there was a span of 14 bases. Only in-frame clones appear in the TCRdb table, and some are missing; sequencing was by immunoSEQ multiplex PCR. The sample contains about 66,000 clones, nearly 98% of which appear only once. Whole-study results and caveats: In a later analysis, first-cohort TCR clusters were found to tend to co-occur in the 120 or so validation repertoires. A few chains tied to CMV proved CMV antigen-specific in vitro. Accounts indicate the classifier identified cytomegalovirus status with strong specificity and sensitivity.

The chain joins TRBV5-1 to TRBJ2-3; D is possibly TRBD1 (6 bases). The source of this sequence is a woman aged 18-29 years in good health and CMV-seropositive. The source material was PBMCs. The CDR3 DNA is TGCGCCAGCAGCTTGGATAGGGGTACAGGGACAGATACGCAGTATTTT. Amino acids: CASSLDRGTGTDTQYF.